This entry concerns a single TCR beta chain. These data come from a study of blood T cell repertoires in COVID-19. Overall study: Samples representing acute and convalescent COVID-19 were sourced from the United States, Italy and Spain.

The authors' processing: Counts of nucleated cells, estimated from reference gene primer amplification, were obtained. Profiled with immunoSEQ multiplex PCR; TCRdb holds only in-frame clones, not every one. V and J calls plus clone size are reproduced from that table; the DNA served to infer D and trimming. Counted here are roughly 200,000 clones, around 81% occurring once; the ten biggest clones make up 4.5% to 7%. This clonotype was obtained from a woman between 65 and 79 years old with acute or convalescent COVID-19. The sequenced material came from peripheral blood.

The DNA for the CDR3 is TGCGCCAGCAGTCCAATACCAGGGGATGTCACAGATACGCAGTATTTT. It codes for CASSPIPGDVTDTQYF. The chain joins TRBV23-1 to TRBJ2-3; a possible D gene is TRBD1 (6 bases). TRBV23-1 is an ORF for which the function is uncertain. V dropped 4 bases and J dropped 2 bases, with 16 bases sitting between them. The CDR3 runs to 16 residues.